This T cell receptor delta chain appears in the sequencing data of a study of γδ T cells in repeated Plasmodium falciparum infection. The overall study: Donors were malaria-exposed Malian children or age- and gender-matched Australian children. Donors had four controlled P. falciparum NF54 infections over roughly 620 days.

TCRdb called clones anew from the multiplex PCR reads with CATT. The sample holds tens of thousands of delta-chain clones, roughly 1.6% seen once. Study conclusions and caveats: Vdelta2-negative gammadelta repertoires appeared less diverse and less shared in Malian than Australian children.

With respect to this clone: The target antigen is unknown. The likely explanation is a read error, given a far larger clone one base away. This CDR3 is also generated by other DNA sequences in the sample.

This CDR3 has 17 amino acids. Per the germline V gene, CDR1 is TVYSNPD and CDR2 is GDNSRS (reference sequence). Flow sorting of PBMC yielded separate Vgamma9/Vdelta2+ and Vdelta2-negative gammadelta T cell populations for bulk repertoire analysis. This clonotype was sampled from a pool of human donors (malaria-infected and uninfected, not separated). This sequence joins TRDV3 and TRDJ1; D unresolved. Sequenced input: gamma-delta T cells from blood. CDR3 nucleotide sequence: TGTGCCTTTAAAGGACTGTGGAGGGGTGGGTACACCGATAAACTTATCTTT. Translation gives CAFKGLWRGGYTDKLIF.